These 10 T cell receptor beta chains came from one sample sequenced in a study of shared clonotypes between healthy human individuals. The table came from immunoSEQ multiplex PCR; TCRdb's copy has only in-frame clones and leaves some out. In the table there are under 1,100,000 clones, more than 60% of which are singletons. Sequenced: memory CD4+ T cells sorted from blood. Subset in this sample: CD45RA-negative fraction. These receptors were obtained from a man between 18 and 35 years old in good health.

This clone was seen more than once but under ten times. V and J are TRBV27 and TRBJ2-3; D gene uncertain. The ends were cut back, 3 bases at V and 9 bases at J, with 13 bases in the middle. The CDR3 is made up of 13 amino acids. CDR1 MNHEY and CDR2 SMNVEV come from the germline V gene (reference sequence). The CDR3 DNA reads as TGTGCCAGCAGTTTCGTTGGGGAAGCCACGCAGTATTTT. Its translation: CASSFVGEATQYF.

V gene TRBV27 combines with J gene TRBJ2-1, with 10 bases that match TRBD2. The V gene's germline CDR1 is MNHEY and CDR2 SMNVEV (reference sequence). V trimming: 5 bases; J trimming: 8 bases; junction bases outside the gene matches: 6. This CDR3 region has 14 residues. In DNA form, the CDR3 reads TGTGCCAGCAGTCGGAGACTAGCGGGCGATGAGCAGTTCTTC. This codes for CASSRRLAGDEQFF.

As regards this clone: This sample includes further DNA sequences coding for the same CDR3. The DNA of the CDR3 is TGTGCCAGCAGCGCGGACAGAGCCCAAGAGACCCAGTACTTC. It yields the protein CASSADRAQETQYF. The chain carries TRBV2 and TRBJ2-5, with a weak D call TRBD1 (6 bases). V was shortened by 6 bases and J by 1 base, with 12 bases between the two germline ends. The CDR3 has 14 residues. Looked up from germline, CDR1 is SNHLY and CDR2 is FYNNEI.

The sample holds a few counts of this clone. This chain connects TRBV7-9 to TRBJ2-7, with no clear D. This CDR3 comprises 14 residues. CDR1 and CDR2 (germline): SEHNR, FQNEAQ (reference sequence). The V end lost 4 bases, the J end lost 0 bases, and 10 bases lay between the germline ends. For the CDR3, the DNA is TGTGCCAGCAGCTCAAGTTCTCTCTCCTACGAGCAGTACTTC. This codes for CASSSSSLSYEQYF. Using reference TRBV7-9 and TRBJ2-7 for the parts outside the CDR3, the full variable domain is DTGVSQNPRHKITKRGQNVTFRCDPISEHNRLYWYRQTLGQGPEFLTYFQNEAQLEKSRLLSDRFSAERPKGSFSTLEIQRTEQGDSAMYLCASSSSSLSYEQYFGPGTRLTVT.

The chain has TRBV5-1 and TRBJ2-7, with TRBD1 matching 9 bases. V dropped 4 bases and J dropped 2; count of bases not matched to a gene: 4. This CDR3 has 14 residues. Germline V gene sequence: CDR1 SGHRS, CDR2 YFSETQ. Here the CDR3 DNA reads TGCGCCAGCAGCGGGAGGACAGGGGCCTACGAGCAGTACTTC. Its protein product is CASSGRTGAYEQYF.

The chain recombines TRBV15 with TRBJ2-3; D is unclear. The V end lost 0 bases, the J end lost 3 bases, and 10 bases lay between the germline ends. The CDR3 spans 15 residues. Looked up from germline, CDR1 is LNHNV and CDR2 is YYDKDF (reference sequence). The CDR3 nucleotides are TGTGCCACCAGCAGAGAAGGGAAACCTACAGATACGCAGTATTTT. Translated: CATSREGKPTDTQYF.

The CDR3 DNA is TGTGCCAGCAGCCCCCGGGGTAAGGGGACAGGGGAAGAGACCCAGTACTTC. It encodes CASSPRGKGTGEETQYF. The chain employs TRBV11-2 and TRBJ2-5; 10 bases map to TRBD1. Germline values: CDR1 SGHAT, CDR2 FQNNGV. CDR3 length equals 17 residues. Trimming removed 5 bases from V and 3 bases from J; junction bases left unmatched: 12. Full variable domain (missing parts from reference TRBV11-2 and TRBJ2-5): EAGVAQSPRYKIIEKRQSVAFWCNPISGHATLYWYQQILGQGPKLLIQFQNNGVVDDSQLPKDRFSAERLKGVDSTLKIQPAKLEDSAVYLCASSPRGKGTGEETQYFGPGTRLLVL.

The gene calls are TRBV4-1 and TRBJ2-7; 10 bases align to TRBD1. Germline V gene sequence: CDR1 MGHRA, CDR2 YSYEKL. The CDR3 runs to 15 residues. V lost 5 bases, J lost 2 bases, and 6 bases stayed unmatched. CDR3 amino acids: CASSDRTGGTYEQYF. The CDR3 bases are TGCGCCAGCAGCGATAGGACAGGGGGAACCTACGAGCAGTACTTC.

This clone was detected a few times. The chain uses TRBV9 and TRBJ1-6; a possible D gene is TRBD1 (6 bases). Germline CDR1 SGDLS, CDR2 YYNGEE. This CDR3 contains 17 residues. Trimming took 3 bases from V and 3 from J, leaving 16 bases between them. The CDR3 spells CASSAHGGGGYNSPLHF. CDR3 in DNA: TGTGCCAGCAGCGCCCACGGGGGGGGCGGCTATAATTCACCCCTCCACTTT.

As concerns this clone: This CDR3 is also generated by other DNA sequences in the sample. The chain joins TRBV5-1 to TRBJ2-7; perhaps TRBD1 as D (5 bases). This CDR3 is 12 amino acids long. Germline V CDR1 and CDR2: SGHRS, YFSETQ. Deletions cut 0 bases from V and 7 bases from J, with 8 bases between. The CDR3 DNA sequence: TGCGCCAGCAGCTTGGCAGGGTTTGAGCAGTACTTC. The encoded protein is CASSLAGFEQYF.